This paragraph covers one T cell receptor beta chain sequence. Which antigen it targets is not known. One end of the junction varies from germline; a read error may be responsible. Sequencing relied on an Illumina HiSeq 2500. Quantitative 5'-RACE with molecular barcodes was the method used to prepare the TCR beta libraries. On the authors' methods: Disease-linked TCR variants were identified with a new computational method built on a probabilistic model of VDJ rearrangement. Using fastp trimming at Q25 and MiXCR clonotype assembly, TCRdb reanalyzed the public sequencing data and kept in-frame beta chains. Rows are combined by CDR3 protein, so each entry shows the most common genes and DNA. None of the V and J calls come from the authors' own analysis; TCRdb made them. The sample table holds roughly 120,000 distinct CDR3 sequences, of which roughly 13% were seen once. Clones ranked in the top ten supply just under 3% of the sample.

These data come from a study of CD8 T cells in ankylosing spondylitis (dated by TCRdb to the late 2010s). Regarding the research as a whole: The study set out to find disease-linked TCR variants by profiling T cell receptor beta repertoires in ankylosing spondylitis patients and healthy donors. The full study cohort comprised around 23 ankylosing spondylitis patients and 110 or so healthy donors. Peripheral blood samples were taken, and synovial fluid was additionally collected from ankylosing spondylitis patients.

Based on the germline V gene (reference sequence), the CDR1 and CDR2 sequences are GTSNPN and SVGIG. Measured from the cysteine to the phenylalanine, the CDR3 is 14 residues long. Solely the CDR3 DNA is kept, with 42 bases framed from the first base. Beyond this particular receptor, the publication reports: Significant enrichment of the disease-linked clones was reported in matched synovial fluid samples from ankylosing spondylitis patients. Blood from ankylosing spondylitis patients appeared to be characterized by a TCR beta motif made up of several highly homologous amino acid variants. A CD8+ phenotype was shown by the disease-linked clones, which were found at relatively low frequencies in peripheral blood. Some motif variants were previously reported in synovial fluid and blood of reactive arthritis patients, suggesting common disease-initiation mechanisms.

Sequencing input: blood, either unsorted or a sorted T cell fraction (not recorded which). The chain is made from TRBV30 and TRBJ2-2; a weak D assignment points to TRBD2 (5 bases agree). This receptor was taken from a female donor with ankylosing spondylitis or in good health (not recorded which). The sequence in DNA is TGTGCCTGGAGTGAGGGAGTATCCACCGAGGAGCTGTTTTTT. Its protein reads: CAWSEGVSTEELFF.